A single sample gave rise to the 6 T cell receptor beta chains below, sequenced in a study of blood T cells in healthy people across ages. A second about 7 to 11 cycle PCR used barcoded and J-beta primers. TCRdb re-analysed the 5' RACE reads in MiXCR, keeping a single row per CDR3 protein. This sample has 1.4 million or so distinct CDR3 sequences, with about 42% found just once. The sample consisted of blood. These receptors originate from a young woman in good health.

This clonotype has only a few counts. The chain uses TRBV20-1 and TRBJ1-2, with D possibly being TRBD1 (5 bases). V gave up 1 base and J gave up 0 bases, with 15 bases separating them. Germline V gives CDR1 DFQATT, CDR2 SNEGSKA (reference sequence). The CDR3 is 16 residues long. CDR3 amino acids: CSARVFRMGANYGYTF. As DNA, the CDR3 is TGCAGTGCTAGAGTTTTCAGGATGGGGGCTAACTATGGCTACACCTTC.

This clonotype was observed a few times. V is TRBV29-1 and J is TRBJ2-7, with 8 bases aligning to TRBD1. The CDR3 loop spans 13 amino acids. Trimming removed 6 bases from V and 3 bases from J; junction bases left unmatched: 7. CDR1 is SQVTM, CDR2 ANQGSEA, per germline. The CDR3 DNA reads TGCAGCGTAGAGGGACAGGATAACTACGAGCAGTACTTC. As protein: CSVEGQDNYEQYF.

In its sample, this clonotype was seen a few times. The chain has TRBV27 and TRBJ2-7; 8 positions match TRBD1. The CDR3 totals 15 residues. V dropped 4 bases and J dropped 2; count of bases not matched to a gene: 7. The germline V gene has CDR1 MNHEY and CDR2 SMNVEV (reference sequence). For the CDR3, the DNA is TGTGCCAGCAGTTCACCGGGACAGGCGACCTACGAGCAGTACTTC. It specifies CASSSPGQATYEQYF.

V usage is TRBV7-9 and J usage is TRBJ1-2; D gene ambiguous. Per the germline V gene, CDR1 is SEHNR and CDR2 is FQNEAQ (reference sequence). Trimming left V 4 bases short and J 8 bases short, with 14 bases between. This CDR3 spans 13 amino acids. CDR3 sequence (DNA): TGTGCCAGCAGCTCTCTTGGGGAAGGCGGCTACACCTTC. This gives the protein CASSSLGEGGYTF.

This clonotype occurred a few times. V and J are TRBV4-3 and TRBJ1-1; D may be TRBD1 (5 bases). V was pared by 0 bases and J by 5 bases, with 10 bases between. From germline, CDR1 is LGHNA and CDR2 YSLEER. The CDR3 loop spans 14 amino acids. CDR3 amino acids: CASSQDIGETEAFF. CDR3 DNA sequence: TGCGCCAGCAGCCAAGATATAGGGGAAACTGAAGCTTTCTTT.

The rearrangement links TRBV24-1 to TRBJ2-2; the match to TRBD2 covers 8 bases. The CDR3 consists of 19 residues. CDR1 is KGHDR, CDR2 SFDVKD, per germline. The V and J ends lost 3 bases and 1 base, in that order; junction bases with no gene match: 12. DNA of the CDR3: TGTGCCACCAGTGATCCCCGAGCCCCCAGCGGGGGGAACACCGGGGAGCTGTTTTTT. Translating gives CATSDPRAPSGGNTGELFF.